The entry below describes one T cell receptor (beta chain). Its cognate antigen has yet to be identified. The input lacks base qualities; no much larger clone sits a single base away. These data are taken from a study of cytomegalovirus exposure and HLA in healthy donors (dated by TCRdb to 2015 to 2018). For the wider study: An earlier analysis of some 620 of the donors reported approximately 280 Gb of sequence data and 100 million to 120 million unique TCR beta sequences obtained from approximately 180 million T cells. An early release that covered some 640 HLA-typed donors contained approximately 300 gigabases of sequencing data and 70 million to 100 million unique TCR sequences. Of the 398 genotyped donors, around 81% fell in the genetic ancestry cluster associated with self-reported Caucasian donors. The aim of the study was to test whether cataloging public T cell receptors could identify signatures of past pathogen exposure. The study profiled the T cell repertoires of hundreds of subjects by immunosequencing and related them to cytomegalovirus serostatus. Along with the 666-subject first cohort, a separate validation cohort of some 130 different subjects was used. High-throughput TCR immunosequencing, statistical association of individual TCRs with disease status, and machine learning were combined to predict cytomegalovirus infection status. A later analysis re-examined previously published TCR beta repertoires from more than 600 donors and added high-resolution HLA genotyping to investigate patterns of TCR occurrence. Rather than drawing on any new phenotypic data, the later analysis identified candidate immune exposures from TCR beta sequences and the way those sequences occurred across donors. To decide whether each TCR beta V gene segment behaved as functional or pseudogenic, an earlier analysis of over 500 of the donors relied on high-throughput TCR beta sequencing. Donor age, sex, ethnicity and CMV serostatus were compiled alongside the repertoire data. A later genetic analysis used genome-wide SNP genotypes for about 65% of the 666 donors, treating that subset as a discovery cohort. Every discovery cohort repertoire had been produced on one sequencing platform. HLA typing covered class I and class II loci at four-digit resolution. The number of typed donors differed by locus: roughly 620-630 for A, B, C, DRB1 and DQB1; 500 to 550 for DQA1; about 600 for DPA1; and approximately 450 for DPB1. Roughly 5 DR-DQ haplotypes were handled as single units for association and clustering, since linkage in the cohort was strong. On average, 235,054 unique TCR beta nucleotide sequences were sequenced per donor among roughly 430 genotyped donors of the cohort, with about 17% of those sequences being non-productive.

The CDR3 holds 15 amino acids from the cysteine to the phenylalanine. This entry keeps only the CDR3 DNA: 45 bases, framed from base 1. The germline V gene encodes CDR1 MNHNS and CDR2 SASEGT. V sheds 6 bases and J sheds 6 bases, leaving 18 bases between their ends. What the authors observed across the whole study: Linkage disequilibrium might explain the correlated functional status among segregating V segments, but an unknown experimental factor could not be excluded. In this cohort, only TCR beta chains were sequenced, and detectable features were limited by the absence of alpha or paired-chain data. Assigning TCR associations to individual alleles was difficult when HLA alleles, especially DR and DQ, strongly co-occurred. The authors suggested that the approach could potentially be generalized to other disease states and immunological phenotypes. The classifier was reported to diagnose cytomegalovirus status with high specificity and sensitivity in both the original and validation cohorts. The sequencing pipeline was judged likely to have produced a cluster of highly shared sequence variants as a technical artifact. According to a later analysis, most CMV-associated TCR beta chains appeared to be HLA-restricted, and the HLA associations seemed to be driven largely by CMV exposure. Three of the identified cytomegalovirus-associated TCR beta chains were confirmed in vitro to be specific for cytomegalovirus antigens. In a later analysis, more than 15,000 TCR beta sequences were associated with specific HLA alleles at a false discovery rate of 0.05. HLA typing was unavailable for some donors at each locus, so association tests used only the typed subset. In an earlier analysis of around 500 of the donors, most TCR beta V segments appeared in productive rearrangements about 87% or about 30% of the time, broadly matching IMGT annotations. Some IMGT-functional V segments, including TRBV6-2 and TRBV6-3, could not be told apart with the 87-base-pair reads, so those segments were excluded. In a later analysis, HLA-associated TCR beta chains showed more clonal expansion and lower generation probabilities than non-associated chains that were equally common. Compared with the approximately 720-donor mean, donors in an Asian-associated ancestry cluster had fewer N-insertions in productive TCRs, according to a later genetic analysis. Several of the top co-occurrence clusters appeared to be linked to parvovirus B19, influenza, CMV and Epstein-Barr virus, according to a later analysis. In a later genetic analysis, a missense DCLRE1C variant was associated with V-gene and J-gene trimming of TCR beta chains, and the association was replicated in an independent cohort. A further reported finding was that TCR beta sequences accurately predicted the HLA-A and HLA-B alleles for most subjects in the first cohort. Most TCR sequences were observed very rarely across donors, whereas some public TCRs were present in many individuals. In a later analysis, the rate of TCR association differed among HLA loci, with DRB1 alleles having the most associated TCRs and HLA-C alleles having the fewest. Because counts were too low, some 17 rarely observed V segments, including chromosome 9 orphons, were excluded from the earlier analysis of under 650 of the donors. The only immune exposure information available for the cohort was CMV serostatus. The study gave a list of more than 150 TCR beta chains associated with cytomegalovirus. Roughly uniform sequencing depth across donors was assumed in presence/absence analyses, although this assumption may not hold.

Library prep was done by the immunoSEQ multiplex PCR assay. The multiplex PCR relied on a mix of 60 forward primers for TCR Vbeta segments and 13 reverse primers for TCR Jbeta segments. The CDR3 region of rearranged TCR beta genes was amplified from genomic DNA with a multiplex PCR assay. The amplified TCR beta libraries were sequenced on the Illumina HiSeq System as 87-base-pair reads. In the original analysis: A later analysis counted tens of millions of unique TCR beta chains across the 670 or so repertoires, and around 9.9 million of these chains were shared by at least two donors. Raw reads were error-corrected and collapsed into unique sequences with a nearest-neighbor algorithm that merged closely related sequences to remove PCR and sequencing errors. To assign V, D and J gene segments, CDR3 sequences were aligned to IMGT reference sequences. For a sequence to be retained, at least a six-nucleotide match to both a V gene segment and a J gene segment was required. Rearrangements were called productive when the CDR3 lacked stop codons and stayed in frame with V and J; all others were non-productive. Following IMGT convention, CDR3 was defined as the stretch from the second conserved V-encoded cysteine to the conserved J-encoded phenylalanine. Sequences without an unambiguous match to a single V gene segment were excluded from the earlier analysis of 450 to 750 of the donors. An earlier analysis of almost 600 of the donors classified V segments as functional when productive rearrangements were above 56.7% and as segregating when the standard deviation between donors was above 5%. A statistical classification framework was built for diagnosing cytomegalovirus status from the catalog of TCR beta chain sequences. V and J gene assignment, in a later analysis, came from comparing TCR nucleotide sequences with IMGT/GENE-DB human TR gene sequences. In a later analysis, CDR3 sequences and most-parsimonious VDJ recombination scenarios were assigned using the TCRdist pipeline. In a later analysis, every TCR beta chain was defined by the combination of its CDR3 amino acid sequence and its V-gene family, and reads without a unique V-gene family were dropped. To address suspected cross-contamination and a sequencing artifact, a later analysis removed 550 to 750 highly shared, low-generation-probability nucleotide sequences. In a later analysis, a clonal expansion index for each public chain was calculated from normalized within-repertoire ranks of inferred template counts. In a later analysis, generation probabilities were computed with a VDJ recombination model fitted to out-of-frame rearrangements, and the resulting probabilities were checked against IGoR. In a later analysis, hypergeometric tests were used to score TCR-TCR, TCR-HLA and TCR-CMV co-occurrence, with a repertoire-size bias correction applied to TCR pairs. To estimate false discovery rates, a later analysis permuted the HLA or CMV assignments 20 times. In a later analysis, co-occurring TCRs were grouped with DBSCAN, and TCRdist sequence similarity was added when clustering was performed within HLA-allele-positive subsets. Repertoires with fewer than 30,000 or more than 120,000 public chains, plus five repertoires with anomalous nucleotide sharing, were excluded from co-occurrence clustering. TCRdb carries this immuneACCESS record with in-frame sequences only. Its versions omit some clonotypes, under half of them owing to an unresolved V gene in the studies checked, with the rest unexplained. The V and J calls and clone size come from that table; D and trimming were worked out from the DNA. The sample table holds over 100,000 clones, of which 79% were seen once. Roughly 3% of the sample is held by the ten biggest clonotypes.

The cohort consisted of 600 to 700 healthy bone marrow donors. At the time of sampling, every cohort member was nominally healthy, though immune exposures that went unrecorded were likely present. The donor tested CMV seropositive and was one of the 289 seropositive cohort members. A peripheral blood sample was collected from each donor, and TCR beta sequencing was performed on peripheral blood mononuclear cells. The Qiagen DNeasy Blood Extraction Kit was used to extract genomic DNA from the blood cell samples. The sequencing sample was made of PBMCs. The sequence was obtained from a woman under 30 in good health and CMV-seropositive. Recombination connected TRBV6-1 to TRBJ1-5, with TRBD1 perhaps the D gene, on 6 matching bases. The encoded CDR3 is CASRLSRGGGQPQHF. Read as DNA, the sequence is TGTGCCAGCAGACTGTCCAGGGGTGGAGGTCAGCCCCAGCATTTT.